Below are 10 T cell receptor beta chains sequenced from a single sample in a study of cytomegalovirus exposure and HLA in healthy donors. Primers: 60 Vbeta forward and 13 Jbeta reverse. The data were produced by immunoSEQ multiplex PCR, yet TCRdb's version contains in-frame clones alone and is incomplete. The table shows some 220,000 clones, with about three quarters occurring only once. The sequenced sample consisted of PBMCs. All receptors come from a boy aged 10-17 years in good health and CMV-seronegative.

The genes are TRBV5-1 and TRBJ2-7; TRBD2 might be the D (6 bases). Trimming removed 0 bases at V and 4 bases at J, with 20 bases between. The CDR3 is made up of 17 amino acids. From germline, CDR1 is SGHRS and CDR2 YFSETQ. CDR3 sequence: CASSLAGGKELRYEQYF. In nucleotides, the CDR3 is TGCGCCAGCAGCTTGGCCGGGGGAAAGGAATTGAGGTACGAGCAGTACTTC.

This clone showed up just once. The chain recombines TRBV5-1 with TRBJ2-3; D perhaps matches TRBD2 (5 bases). Germline CDR1 and CDR2: SGHRS and YFSETQ. Trimming removed 2 bases at V and 3 bases at J, with 16 bases between. This CDR3 is 16 amino acids long. The CDR3 is CASSFIGAERTDTQYF. The CDR3 coding sequence is TGCGCCAGCAGCTTTATCGGAGCGGAACGGACAGATACGCAGTATTTT. The complete variable domain, with remaining parts taken from reference TRBV5-1 and TRBJ2-3, reads KAGVTQTPRYLIKTRGQQVTLSCSPISGHRSVSWYQQTPGQGLQFLFEYFSETQRNKGNFPGRFSGRQFSNSRSEMNVSTLELGDSALYLCASSFIGAERTDTQYFGPGTRLTVL.

This chain joins TRBV25-1 and TRBJ1-6, with TRBD1 matching 7 bases. Per the germline V gene, CDR1 is MGHDK and CDR2 is SYGVNS. This CDR3 spans 14 amino acids. The ends lost 1 base at V and 13 bases at J; junction bases unmatched: 7. The CDR3 DNA follows: TGTGCCAGCAGTGAATCGAACAGGGGATGGCCCCTCCACTTT. Residues: CASSESNRGWPLHF.

This clone was seen only a few times. J is TRBJ2-7 and V is TRBV21-1; the D call TRBD2 from the table was never checked on the DNA. TRBV21-1 is a known pseudogene. This CDR3 has 15 residues. The CDR3 spells CASSKRQRAPNEQYF. CDR3 DNA: TGTGCCAGCAGCAAACGGCAGCGGGCCCCCAACGAGCAGTACTTC.

The chain carries TRBV7-2 and TRBJ2-1; 7 bases are shared with TRBD2. Germline CDR1 and CDR2: SGHTA and FQGNSA. With V trimmed by 4 bases and J by 13 bases, 7 bases remained unmatched. The CDR3 length is 12 residues. CDR3 in DNA: TGTGCCAGCAGCTCAGCGAGCGGGGTACAGTTCTTC. It yields the protein CASSSASGVQFF.

The chain uses TRBV30 and TRBJ1-2; no reliable D call. This CDR3 is 14 amino acids long. The V gene lost 0 bases and the J gene lost 3 bases, with 11 bases spanning the gap. The germline V gene encodes CDR1 GTSNPN and CDR2 SVGIG (reference sequence). CDR3 loop: CAWSVRRRDYGYTF. CDR3 nucleotide sequence: TGTGCCTGGAGTGTACGACGGAGGGACTATGGCTACACCTTC. The whole variable domain, filled in from reference TRBV30 and TRBJ1-2, reads SQTIHQWPATLVQPVGSPLSLECTVEGTSNPNLYWYRQAAGRGLQLLFYSVGIGQISSEVPQNLSASRPQDRQFILSSKKLLLSDSGFYLCAWSVRRRDYGYTFGSGTRLTVV.

The chain recombines TRBV30 with TRBJ1-2; D gene uncertain. V lost 3 bases and J lost 2, with 13 bases in between. CDR3 length equals 14 residues. Germline assignment: CDR1 GTSNPN and CDR2 SVGIG (reference sequence). The CDR3 region has the DNA TGTGCCTGGAGGGTAGAGTGGTCCAACTATGGCTACACCTTC. This sequence encodes CAWRVEWSNYGYTF.

This clone was picked up one time. This chain links TRBV15 with TRBJ2-7; D perhaps matches TRBD2 (5 bases). V gave up 1 base and J gave up 1 base, with 14 bases separating them. The germline CDR1 and CDR2 sequences are LNHNV and YYDKDF (reference sequence). The CDR3 loop spans 16 amino acids. The CDR3 DNA follows: TGTGCCACCAGCAGAGTAGTAATGGGGAGTTCCTACGAGCAGTACTTC. Translated, it gives CATSRVVMGSSYEQYF.

This rearrangement joins TRBV10-2 to TRBJ2-7, with TRBD2 identical over 9 bases. Germline V CDR1 and CDR2: WSHSY, SAAADI. This CDR3 has 18 residues. The V segment lost 4 bases and the J segment 2 bases; nucleotides outside the gene matches: 15. The CDR3 sequence is CASSAFGGRAGFAYEQYF. The CDR3 DNA sequence: TGCGCCAGCAGTGCCTTTGGCGGGAGGGCCGGGTTTGCCTACGAGCAGTACTTC.

The chain combines TRBV6-6 with TRBJ1-1, with D perhaps matching TRBD1 (5 bases). There are 16 residues in the CDR3. Germline V gene sequence: CDR1 MNHNY, CDR2 SVGAGI (reference sequence). V was pared by 2 bases and J by 7 bases, with 20 bases between. Here the CDR3 reads CASSYLEVGWTNEAFF. The DNA for the CDR3 is TGTGCCAGCAGTTACCTGGAAGTCGGGTGGACAAATGAAGCTTTCTTT.